Reported below is one T cell receptor beta chain. Its antigen specificity is not known. One base away lies a much larger clone, so this may be a sequencing read error. Graves' hyperthyroidism was defined as stable when no progression to ophthalmopathy occurred over 18 months of follow-up. Hyperthyroidism patients were newly diagnosed, had a disease duration of under 2 months, and were aged 18 to 65 years. The study excluded patients with uncontrolled infections, other autoimmune diseases, pregnancy or lactation. Diagnoses were based on clinical symptoms, serum thyroxine and TRAb, thyroid ultrasound and orbital computed tomography. PBMCs were separated from approximately 9.9 ml of fresh peripheral blood using Ficoll-Paque density gradient centrifugation. Total RNA was extracted using Trizol reagent, and RNA quality was assessed on an Agilent 2100 Bioanalyzer. TCR beta CDR3 regions were amplified from RNA transcripts. For the first round of RT-PCR on the TCR CDR3, the HTBI primer set was used together with the Qiagen OneStep RT-PCR kit. Libraries were constructed in a second round of multiplex PCR, after which size selection and purification were performed. The libraries were sequenced on an Illumina HiSeq2000 using paired-end 100 bp reads. In the original analysis: SOAPnuke was used to process the raw data, throwing out any read that contained adapters or uncalled bases, had a mean Phred below 15, or lacked an exact constant-primer or identifier match. High-quality paired reads were merged with COPE v1.2.5, and unique nucleotide sequences were defined as clonotypes. MiTCR v1.1 was used to align the clonotypes against IMGT TRBV, TRBD and TRBJ reference segments. The analysis included only V-J combinations with a frequency above 0.0001, which together covered 99% to 99.2% of the repertoires. A TCS score was defined as the ratio of F50 (clonal expansion) to E x V (chaos), with BLOSUM62-based TCRdist applied between CDR3 peptides within each V-J. Welch's t-statistics and random forest reduced around 520 V-J features to some 14, which were used in a naive Bayes classifier (R e1071). TCRdb reworked the public reads: Q25 trimming with fastp, MiXCR clone assembly, productive beta chains retained. Every entry covers one CDR3 protein and lists the most common genes and DNA from its rows. It is TCRdb's table, rather than the study itself, that gives the V and J calls and clone size. This sample has 400,000 to 600,000 distinct CDR3 sequences in its table, and less than 25% of those were observed once. Around 27% of the sample belongs to the ten largest clones.

These data originate in a study of T cells in Graves' hyperthyroidism and ophthalmopathy (dated by TCRdb to the late 2010s). Study-level background: Peripheral blood samples were taken at initial diagnosis, before any treatment was given. The paper reports TCR Vbeta CDR3 sequencing of 135 peripheral blood samples: approximately 41 ophthalmopathy, fewer than 80 hyperthyroidism and 17 progressor patients. Prospective prediction of ophthalmopathy was tested in an independent validation cohort of approximately 18 hyperthyroidism patients and 15 to 17 patients who later progressed to ophthalmopathy. The roughly 94 discovery patients were randomly split 7:3 into training and test sets. In addition, the study compared T-cell repertoires in thyroid tissue and in blood from roughly 6 Graves' hyperthyroidism patients. Once sampling was done, hyperthyroidism patients were given methimazole at a starting dose of 30 mg daily, whereas ophthalmopathy patients were given high-dose intravenous methylprednisolone. A discovery cohort of roughly 100 patients, about 43 with Graves' ophthalmopathy and 57 with stable Graves' hyperthyroidism, was used to find distinguishing TCR V-J signatures. Here is what the overall study found, with its caveats: A model built on a 13 V-J signature distinguished ophthalmopathy from stable hyperthyroidism, reaching 85% to 90% sensitivity and approximately 83% specificity in cross-validation and 80%/75% in testing. Most expanded thyroid clonotypes (frequency above 0.001) were also found in blood, which suggests that blood repertoires may mirror thyroid immune responses. No statistical method was used to set the sample size in advance, and investigators knew the group allocation. During validation, the model predicted progression to ophthalmopathy a median of roughly six months ahead of onset, with more than 60% sensitivity and 72.22% specificity.

Ends trimmed: V by 8 bases, J by 0 bases; bases unmatched to a gene: 8. Looking up the germline V gene yields CDR1 SGHNT and CDR2 YENEEA. The CDR3, from cysteine to phenylalanine, totals 15 residues. The CDR3 DNA has 45 bases and is translated from base 1. Material: blood. This receptor was identified in a man between 18 and 35 years old with Graves' hyperthyroidism. The rearranged chain carries TRBV11-3 and TRBJ2-7; TRBD1 aligns with 9 central bases. The CDR3 corresponds to CASCDRDRDSYEQYF. In nucleotide form, the sequence is TGTGCCAGCTGCGACCGGGACAGGGACTCCTACGAGCAGTACTTC.